This T cell receptor beta chain is drawn from a study of regulatory T cells in long-lasting Graves disease. Time point: newly diagnosed GD, antithyroid drugs for less than 3 months. The TCR library was made from RNA extracted from PBMCs. Study results and caveats: Segments TRBV28, TRBJ1-2 and TRBJ2-5 showed preferential usage in persistent disease.

Germline V gene sequence: CDR1 ENHRY, CDR2 SYGVKD. The CDR3 has 17 residues. V lost 4 bases to trimming and J lost 0 bases; unmatched junction nucleotides: 8. Relying on iRepertoire HTBI primers and Arm-PCR of CDR3 regions, the team built TCR beta libraries. MiXCR, run by TCRdb on the multiplex PCR reads, gives a single entry per CDR3 protein. The sample holds over 350,000 distinct CDR3 sequences, 13% to 15% seen once. As for this clonotype: Its antigen remains unknown.

Separately, the same data were catalogued under a study of T cells in Graves' hyperthyroidism and ophthalmopathy.

Specimen: peripheral blood mononuclear cells (PBMCs), collected at new diagnosis, from a patient treated with antithyroid drugs. The clonotype originates from a woman between 50 and 59 years old with Graves disease. This chain joins TRBV10-3 and TRBJ1-5; 8 bases line up with TRBD1. The CDR3, as DNA: TGTGCCATCAGTGCCTCGGACAGGGAGCATAGCAATCAGCCCCAGCATTTT. Encoded protein: CAISASDREHSNQPQHF.